The TCR beta chain described here comes from a study of blood T cell repertoires in COVID-19 (dated by TCRdb to the early 2020s). Looking at the study overall: Samples from collaborators originated in the United States, Italy and Spain and spanned both the acute and convalescent phases of COVID-19. The samples were drawn from two sources: the first 160 participants of the ongoing ImmuneRACE study, and some 1,300 subjects contributed by 6 global collaborators. The repertoires were released in a freely available public database intended as a resource for research on the immune response to SARS-CoV-2. A de-identified subject ID, COVID-19 status, age in years and sex were almost always included in the sample metadata. Deeply sampled blood TCRbeta repertoires from subjects exposed to, actively infected with, or recovered from COVID-19 were included in the dataset. Where HLA class I and class II types were available, the types were taken from metadata supplied by the sample provider, not from assay-based typing. The prospective study material was composed of cDNA or gDNA derived from T cells, B-cell-depleted T cells, or PBMCs.

The immunoSEQ Assay, a bias-controlled multiplex PCR, was used to amplify TCRbeta CDR3 regions from genomic DNA. The paper's processing steps were these. The number of nucleated cells in each sample was estimated from the amplification of reference gene primers within the assay. To quantify the absolute abundance of each unique TCRbeta CDR3 rearrangement, sequence reads were collapsed and filtered. For each sample, productive Simpson clonality was calculated as the square root of Simpson's diversity index across productive rearrangements. TCRdb took this table from immuneACCESS and kept in-frame rearrangements with V and J called. Such tables lack part of the clones; where checked against another copy, unresolved V genes explain under half of the gap, and the rest is unexplained. Clone size and V and J calls were adopted from that table, with D and trimming inferred from the DNA. Recorded for this sample are some 66,000 clones; about 80% of them occurred a single time. The ten biggest clones cover approximately 6.6% of the sample.

This clone is a singleton in its sample. Its antigen specificity is not known. No much larger clone is present one base from it, and per-base qualities are unavailable. Beyond this particular receptor, the publication reports: How much clinical and demographic metadata was included differed by source and by participant, and the metadata was provided uncurated.

Each collaborating institution followed its own protocols to collect whole blood in K2EDTA tubes. For TCRbeta analysis, collaborator samples were shipped as frozen whole blood, as isolated PBMCs, or as DNA extracted from either sample type. For CDR1 and CDR2, the germline V gene lists SGHTA and FQGNSA. Trimming leaves V shorter by 7 bases and J shorter by 2 bases, with the junction holding 5 bases beyond the gene matches. The CDR3 covers 14 residues, taking in both the cysteine and the phenylalanine. The read is trimmed to its CDR3 DNA, 42 bases read in frame from base 1. Recombination connected TRBV7-2 to TRBJ1-3, with TRBD1 identical over 7 junction bases. This receptor was identified in a man in his fifties or sixties with acute or convalescent COVID-19. The sequenced material came from peripheral blood. CDR3 region: CASKLTGAGNTIYF. DNA sequence: TGTGCCAGCAAACTTACAGGGGCTGGAAACACCATATATTTT.